Below, 8 T cell receptor beta chains from the same sample are listed, as sequenced in a study of T cells after yellow fever vaccination. From the 5' RACE reads, TCRdb called clonotypes with MiXCR, one entry per CDR3 protein. Counted here are 450,000 to 650,000 distinct CDR3 sequences, just over 20% occurring once; the ten biggest clones make up approximately 16%. The sequencing used PBMCs, collected 21 days after the first yellow fever vaccination. These receptors were collected from a man between 18 and 29 years old who received the YFV17D yellow fever vaccine.

The chain uses TRBV29-1 and TRBJ1-2, with D possibly being TRBD1 (6 bases). V was trimmed by 6 bases and J by 2 bases, leaving 10 bases between them. Per germline, CDR1 SQVTM and CDR2 ANQGSEA. This CDR3 is built from 12 residues. CDR3 amino acids: CSVDSDNYGYTF. CDR3 in DNA: TGCAGCGTGGACAGCGACAACTATGGCTACACCTTC.

J is TRBJ2-2 and V is TRBV11-3; D is uncertain. The germline V and J ends were trimmed by 5 bases and 5 bases, with 18 bases remaining between them. The CDR3 length is 16 residues. CDR1 and CDR2 (germline): SGHNT, YENEEA. The CDR3 DNA is TGTGCCAGCAGCCCATCATCCAGGTTGGGGACCGGGGAGCTGTTTTTT. Amino acid sequence: CASSPSSRLGTGELFF. The variable domain in full, with the rest retrieved from reference TRBV11-3 and TRBJ2-2, is EAGVVQSPRYKIIEKKQPVAFWCNPISGHNTLYWYLQNLGQGPELLIRYENEEAVDDSQLPKDRFSAERLKGVDSTLKIQPAELGDSAVYLCASSPSSRLGTGELFFGEGSRLTVL.

This clonotype was detected only a few times. The chain links TRBV19 to TRBJ1-5; D perhaps matches TRBD1 (5 bases). This CDR3 has 15 residues. The germline gives CDR1 LNHDA, CDR2 SQIVND (reference sequence). Trimming shortened V by 2 bases and J by 3 bases, and 11 bases separated the two germline ends. The chain's CDR3 is CASSIRGANNQPQHF. Written as DNA, the CDR3 is TGTGCCAGTAGTATAAGAGGGGCCAACAATCAGCCCCAGCATTTT.

This rearrangement joins TRBV5-1 to TRBJ1-2; 7 bases align to TRBD1. Germline loops: CDR1 SGHRS, CDR2 YFSETQ. The V and J ends lost 5 bases and 3 bases, in that order; junction bases with no gene match: 10. CDR3 length: 15 residues. The CDR3 sequence is CASRKLYGQDYGYTF. Here the CDR3 DNA reads TGCGCCAGCAGGAAACTCTACGGACAGGACTATGGCTACACCTTC.

CDR3 DNA: TGTGCCAGCAGCTTAAGCGGGAAAAACACTGAAGCTTTCTTT. Translation: CASSLSGKNTEAFF. V usage is TRBV7-3 and J usage is TRBJ1-1; D remains unclear. The CDR3 runs 14 residues. Trimming pared 1 base from V and 2 bases from J, leaving 8 bases between. The germline V gene encodes CDR1 SGHTA and CDR2 FQGTGA.

This clonotype showed up just a few times. The V and J genes are TRBV27 and TRBJ2-1; 8 bases are a match to TRBD2. The CDR3 covers 14 residues. The germline V gene encodes CDR1 MNHEY and CDR2 SMNVEV (reference sequence). Trimming cost V 7 bases and J 7 bases; bases outside gene matches: 9. For the CDR3, the DNA is TGTGCCAGCACTCCCTTCGCGGGAGGAAATGAGCAGTTCTTC. Translation: CASTPFAGGNEQFF.

In this sample, this clonotype turned up a few times. The chain links TRBV4-1 to TRBJ2-7; D may be TRBD2 (5 bases). Trimming shortened V by 0 bases and J by 2 bases, and 11 bases separated the two germline ends. The germline V gene encodes CDR1 MGHRA and CDR2 YSYEKL. This CDR3 contains 15 residues. The CDR3 nucleotides are TGCGCCAGCAGCCAAGATAGGACTGGCACCTACGAGCAGTACTTC. Translating it yields CASSQDRTGTYEQYF.

This chain links TRBV11-2 with TRBJ2-1; 8 bases fit TRBD2. CDR3 length equals 16 residues. J was trimmed by 0 bases and V by 3 bases; bases with no gene match: 4. Germline V CDR1 and CDR2: SGHAT, FQNNGV. The CDR3 spells CASSFGGGSSYNEQFF. The DNA of the CDR3 is TGTGCCAGCAGCTTCGGCGGGGGGAGCTCCTACAATGAGCAGTTCTTC.